These T cell receptor beta chains were read from a single sample in a study of T cells in localized non-small cell lung cancer. Profiling relied on immunoSEQ multiplex PCR, and the TCRdb table lists in-frame clones only, not all of them. The sample yields about 4,400 clones, 34% seen once. The sequences come from lung tumor tissue, collected before any cancer treatment. The receptors here all came from a man between 40 and 69 years old with stage II squamous cell lung carcinoma. Each CDR3 is given with its conserved first and last residue.

TRBV4-1 CASSQDGRSGQIEKLFF
TRBV9 CASSVEQGDEQYF
TRBV11-3 CASSLEAGDRETQYF
TRBV19 CASSVGQFYGYTF
TRBV18 CASSPLSSVTVVGNTIYF
TRBV19 CASSIPDGSGANVLTF
TRBV11-3 CASSDGQVGTEAFF
TRBV19 CASSLRWGGNIQYF
TRBV6-8 CASSPTGGRQPQHF
TRBV6-8 CASSYPSANGPREQYF
TRBV30 CAWSRVGFSGNEQFF
TRBV30 CAWRGGLDEKLFF
TRBV6-7 CASSYPGGLFF
TRBV6-8 CASTWTVNTEAFF
TRBV10-2 CASSERGNTEAFF
TRBV7-5 CASSLGGAGVRSGELFF
TRBV2 CASSSDRTGELFF
TRBV9 CASSGSLGWPNQPQHF
TRBV6-8 CASSYSNVDTQYF
TRBV6-8 CAIRDRGFPGAFF